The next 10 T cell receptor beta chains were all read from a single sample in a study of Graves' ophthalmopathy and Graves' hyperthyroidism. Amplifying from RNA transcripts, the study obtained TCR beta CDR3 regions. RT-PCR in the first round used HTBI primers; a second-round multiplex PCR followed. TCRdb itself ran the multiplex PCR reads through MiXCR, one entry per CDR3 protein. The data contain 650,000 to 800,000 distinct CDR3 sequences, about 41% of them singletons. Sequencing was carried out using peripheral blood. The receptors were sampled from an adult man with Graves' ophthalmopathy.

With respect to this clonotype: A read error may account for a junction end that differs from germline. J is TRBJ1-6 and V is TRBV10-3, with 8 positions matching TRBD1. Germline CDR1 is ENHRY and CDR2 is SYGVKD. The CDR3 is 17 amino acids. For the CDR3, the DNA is TGTGCCAGCAGTGGGCGGAGGACAGGGTCTTATAATTCACCCCTCCACTTT. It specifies CASSGRRTGSYNSPLHF.

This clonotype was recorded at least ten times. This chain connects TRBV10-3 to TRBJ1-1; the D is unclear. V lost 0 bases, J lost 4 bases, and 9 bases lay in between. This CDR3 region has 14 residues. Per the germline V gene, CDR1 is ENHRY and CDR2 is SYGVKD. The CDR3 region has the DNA TGTGCCATCAGTGAGTCGCCAGCTAGCACTGAAGCTTTCTTT. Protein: CAISESPASTEAFF.

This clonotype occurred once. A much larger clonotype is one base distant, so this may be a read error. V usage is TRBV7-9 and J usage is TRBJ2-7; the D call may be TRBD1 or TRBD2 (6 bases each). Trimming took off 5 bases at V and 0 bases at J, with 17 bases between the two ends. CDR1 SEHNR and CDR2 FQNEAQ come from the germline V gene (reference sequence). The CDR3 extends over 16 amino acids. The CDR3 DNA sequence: TGTGCCAGCAGCCAAAGGACAAGGGGGGACTCCTACGAGCAGTACTTC. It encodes CASSQRTRGDSYEQYF.

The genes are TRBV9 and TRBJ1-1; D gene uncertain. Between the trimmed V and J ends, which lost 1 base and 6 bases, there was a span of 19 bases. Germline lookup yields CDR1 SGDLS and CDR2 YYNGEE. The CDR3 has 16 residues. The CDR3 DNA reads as TGTGCCAGCAGCGTATATCGTGGACGCTGGGCATCTGAAGCTTTCTTT. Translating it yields CASSVYRGRWASEAFF.

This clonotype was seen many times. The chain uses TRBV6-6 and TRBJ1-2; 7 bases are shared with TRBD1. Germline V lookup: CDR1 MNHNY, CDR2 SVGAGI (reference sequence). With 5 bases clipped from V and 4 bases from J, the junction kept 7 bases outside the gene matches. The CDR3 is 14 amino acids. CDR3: CASSDHQGGYGYTF. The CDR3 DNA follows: TGTGCCAGCAGTGACCATCAGGGGGGCTATGGCTACACCTTC.

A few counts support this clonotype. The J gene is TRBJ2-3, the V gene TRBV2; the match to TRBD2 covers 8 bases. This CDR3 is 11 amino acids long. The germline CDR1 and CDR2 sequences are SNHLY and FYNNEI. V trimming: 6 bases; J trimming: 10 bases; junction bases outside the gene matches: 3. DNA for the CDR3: TGTGCCAGCAGCAAACTAGCGGCGCAGTATTTT. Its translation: CASSKLAAQYF.

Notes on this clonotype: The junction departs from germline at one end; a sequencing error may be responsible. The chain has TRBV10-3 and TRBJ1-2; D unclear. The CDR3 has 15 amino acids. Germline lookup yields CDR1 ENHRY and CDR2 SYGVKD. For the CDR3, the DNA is TGTGCCAGCAGTGAGTCGTTTTGGGCTACCTATGGCTACACCTTC. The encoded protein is CASSESFWATYGYTF.

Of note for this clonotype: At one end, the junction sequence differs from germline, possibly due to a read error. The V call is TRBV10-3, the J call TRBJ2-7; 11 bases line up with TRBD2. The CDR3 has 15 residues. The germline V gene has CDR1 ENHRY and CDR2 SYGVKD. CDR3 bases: TGTGCCAGCAGTCTCATAGCGGGGGGGACGTACGAGCAGTACTTC. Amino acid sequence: CASSLIAGGTYEQYF.

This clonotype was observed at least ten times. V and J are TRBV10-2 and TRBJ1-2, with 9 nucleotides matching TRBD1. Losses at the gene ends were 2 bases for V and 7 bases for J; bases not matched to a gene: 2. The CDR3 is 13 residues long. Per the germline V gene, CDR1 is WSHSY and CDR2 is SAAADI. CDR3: CASSETGGSGYTF. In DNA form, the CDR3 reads TGCGCCAGCAGTGAGACAGGGGGCAGTGGCTACACCTTC.

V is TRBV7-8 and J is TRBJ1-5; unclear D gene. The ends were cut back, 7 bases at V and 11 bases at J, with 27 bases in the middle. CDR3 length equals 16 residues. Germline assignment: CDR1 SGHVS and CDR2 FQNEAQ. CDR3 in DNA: TGTGCCAGCACCCAAGATAGCCAGGTAGTCGGTTTGGCCCAGCATTTT. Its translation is CASTQDSQVVGLAQHF.